The T cell receptor (beta chain) under discussion was sequenced for a study of T-cell reconstitution after alpha-beta-depleted transplantation in children. Study outcomes and limitations: Roughly two months post-transplant, alpha-beta T cells reportedly originated from several hundred graft clones that had expanded. The high TCRbeta diversity at day 60 in some patients came from surviving recipient T cells and thymic progenitors. A year had passed since transplant, and T-cell counts and diversity by then came mostly from newly produced T cells.

From germline, CDR1 is SEHNR and CDR2 FQNEAQ (reference sequence). The CDR3 contains 13 residues. With 4 bases removed from V and 7 bases from J, the gap between germline ends came to 14 bases. Preparing the TCRbeta library involved the use of unique molecular identifiers. TCRdb itself ran the PCR reads through MiXCR, one entry per CDR3 protein. Of hundreds of thousands of distinct CDR3 sequences in the sample, roughly 23% are singletons; the top ten hold less than 3.5%. A remark on this clonotype: Antigen unknown.

The genes are TRBV7-9 and TRBJ2-7, with D unclear. This receptor was taken from a girl between 2 and 10 years old with Fanconi anemia, due to receive a stem cell transplant. Sequences were derived from PBMCs, sampled before TCRalphabeta/CD19-depleted stem cell transplant. In DNA, the CDR3 is TGTGCCAGCAGCTCCCAAGGGTATCAGGAGCAGTACTTC. Protein sequence: CASSSQGYQEQYF.